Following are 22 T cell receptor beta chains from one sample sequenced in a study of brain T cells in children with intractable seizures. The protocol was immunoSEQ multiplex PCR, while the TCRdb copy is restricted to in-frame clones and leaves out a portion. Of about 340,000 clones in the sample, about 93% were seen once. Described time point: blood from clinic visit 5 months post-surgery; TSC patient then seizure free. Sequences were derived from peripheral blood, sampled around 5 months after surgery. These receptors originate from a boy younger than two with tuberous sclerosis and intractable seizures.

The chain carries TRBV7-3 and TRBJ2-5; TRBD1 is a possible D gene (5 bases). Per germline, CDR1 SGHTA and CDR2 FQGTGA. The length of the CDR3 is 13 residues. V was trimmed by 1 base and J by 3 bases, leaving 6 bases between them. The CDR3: CASSLIREETQYF. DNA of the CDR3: TGTGCCAGCAGCTTAATCAGGGAAGAGACCCAGTACTTC.

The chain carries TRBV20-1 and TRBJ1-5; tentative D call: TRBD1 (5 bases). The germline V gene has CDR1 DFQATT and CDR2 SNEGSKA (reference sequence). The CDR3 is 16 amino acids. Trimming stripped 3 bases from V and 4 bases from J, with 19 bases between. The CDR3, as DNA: TGCAGTGCTAGTTCTCTCTCAGGGCAAGGGAATCAGCCCCAGCATTTT. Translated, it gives CSASSLSGQGNQPQHF.

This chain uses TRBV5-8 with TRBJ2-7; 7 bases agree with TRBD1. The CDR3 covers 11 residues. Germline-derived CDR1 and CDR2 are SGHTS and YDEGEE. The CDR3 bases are TGTGCCAGCAGCTTTGGACAGGCCCCCTCGGTC. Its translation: CASSFGQAPSV.

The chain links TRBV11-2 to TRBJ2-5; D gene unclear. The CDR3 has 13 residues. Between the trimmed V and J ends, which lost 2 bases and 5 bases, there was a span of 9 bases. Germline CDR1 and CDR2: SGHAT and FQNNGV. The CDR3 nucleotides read TGTGCCAGCAGCTTATTTGAACGGGAGACCCAGTACTTC. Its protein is CASSLFERETQYF.

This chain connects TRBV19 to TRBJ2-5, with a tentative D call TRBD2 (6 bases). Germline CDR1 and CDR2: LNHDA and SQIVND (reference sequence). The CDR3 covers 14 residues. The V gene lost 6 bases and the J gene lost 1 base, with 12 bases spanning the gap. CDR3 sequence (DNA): TGTGCCAGTAGGGATAGCGGCCGCCAAGAGACCCAGTACTTC. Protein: CASRDSGRQETQYF.

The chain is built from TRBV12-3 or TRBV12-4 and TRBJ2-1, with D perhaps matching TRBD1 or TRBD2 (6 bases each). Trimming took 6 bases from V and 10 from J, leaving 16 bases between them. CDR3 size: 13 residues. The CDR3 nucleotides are TGTGCCAGCAGCCGACCCTTAGGGGGGGAGCAGTTCTTC. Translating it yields CASSRPLGGEQFF.

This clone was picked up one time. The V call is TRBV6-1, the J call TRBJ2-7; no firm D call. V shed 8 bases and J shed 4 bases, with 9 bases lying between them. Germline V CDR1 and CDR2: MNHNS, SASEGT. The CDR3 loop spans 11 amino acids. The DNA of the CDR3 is TGTGCCAGCCTCGACGGATACGAGCAGTACTTC. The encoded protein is CASLDGYEQYF.

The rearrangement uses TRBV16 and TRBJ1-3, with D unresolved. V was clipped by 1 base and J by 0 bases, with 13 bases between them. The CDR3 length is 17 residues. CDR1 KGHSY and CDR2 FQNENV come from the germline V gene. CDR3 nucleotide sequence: TGTGCCAGCAGCCAATGGTTTCCCGAAGACTCTGGAAACACCATATATTTT. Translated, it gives CASSQWFPEDSGNTIYF.

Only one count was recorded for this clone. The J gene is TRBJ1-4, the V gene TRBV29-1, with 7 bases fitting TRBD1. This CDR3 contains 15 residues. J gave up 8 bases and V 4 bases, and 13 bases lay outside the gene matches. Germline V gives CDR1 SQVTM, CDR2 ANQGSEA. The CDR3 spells CSVGTTGALGEKLFF. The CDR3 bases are TGCAGCGTTGGGACTACAGGGGCCTTAGGGGAAAAACTGTTTTTT.

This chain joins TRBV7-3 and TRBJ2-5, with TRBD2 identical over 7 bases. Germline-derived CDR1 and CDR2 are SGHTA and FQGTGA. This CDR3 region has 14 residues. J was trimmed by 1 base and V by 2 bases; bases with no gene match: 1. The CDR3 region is CASSLGGVQETQYF. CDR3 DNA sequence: TGTGCCAGCAGCTTAGGGGGGGTCCAAGAGACCCAGTACTTC.

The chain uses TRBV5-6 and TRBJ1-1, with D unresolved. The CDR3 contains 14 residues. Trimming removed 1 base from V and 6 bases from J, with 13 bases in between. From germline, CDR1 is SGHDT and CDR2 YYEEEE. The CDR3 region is CASSLQVAGSEAFF. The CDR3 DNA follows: TGTGCCAGCAGCTTGCAAGTTGCGGGTTCTGAAGCTTTCTTT.

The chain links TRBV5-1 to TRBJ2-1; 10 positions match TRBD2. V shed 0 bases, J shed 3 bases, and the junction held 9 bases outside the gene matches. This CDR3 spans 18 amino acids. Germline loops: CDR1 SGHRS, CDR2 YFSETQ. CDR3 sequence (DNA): TGCGCCAGCAGCTTGGCCCTGTTTGCTAGCGGGAGCTACAATGAGCAGTTCTTC. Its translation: CASSLALFASGSYNEQFF.

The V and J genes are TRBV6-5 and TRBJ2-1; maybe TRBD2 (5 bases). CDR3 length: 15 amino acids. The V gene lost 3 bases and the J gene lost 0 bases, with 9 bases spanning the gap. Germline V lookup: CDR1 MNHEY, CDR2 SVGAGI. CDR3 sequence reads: CASSYLSGSYNEQFF. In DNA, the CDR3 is TGTGCCAGCAGTTATCTGAGCGGCTCCTACAATGAGCAGTTCTTC.

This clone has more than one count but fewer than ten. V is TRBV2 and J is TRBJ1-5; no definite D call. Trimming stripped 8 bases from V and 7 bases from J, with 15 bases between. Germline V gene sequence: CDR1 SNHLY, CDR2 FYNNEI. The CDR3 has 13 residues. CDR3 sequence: CASSAAGSQPQHF. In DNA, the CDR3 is TGTGCCAGCTCTGCAGCAGGTTCACAGCCCCAGCATTTT.

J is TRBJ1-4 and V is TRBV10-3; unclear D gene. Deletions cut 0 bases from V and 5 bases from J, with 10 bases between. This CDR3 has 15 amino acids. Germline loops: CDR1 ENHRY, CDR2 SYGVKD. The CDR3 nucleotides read TGTGCCATCAGTGAGTCCAAGGGCGGCAATGAAAAACTGTTTTTT. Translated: CAISESKGGNEKLFF.

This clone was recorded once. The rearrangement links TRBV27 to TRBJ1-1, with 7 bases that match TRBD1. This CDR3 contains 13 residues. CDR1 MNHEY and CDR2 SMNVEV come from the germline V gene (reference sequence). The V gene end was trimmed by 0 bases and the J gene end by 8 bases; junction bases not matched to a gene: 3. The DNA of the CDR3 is TGTGCCAGCAGTTTATCGTCGGACAGGGAAGCTTTCTTT. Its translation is CASSLSSDREAFF.

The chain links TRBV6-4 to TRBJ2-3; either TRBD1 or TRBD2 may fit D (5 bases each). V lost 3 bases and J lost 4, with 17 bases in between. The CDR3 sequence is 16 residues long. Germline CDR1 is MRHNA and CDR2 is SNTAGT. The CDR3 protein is CASSELRGWGSDTQYF. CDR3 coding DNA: TGTGCCAGCAGTGAACTACGAGGGTGGGGCTCAGATACGCAGTATTTT.

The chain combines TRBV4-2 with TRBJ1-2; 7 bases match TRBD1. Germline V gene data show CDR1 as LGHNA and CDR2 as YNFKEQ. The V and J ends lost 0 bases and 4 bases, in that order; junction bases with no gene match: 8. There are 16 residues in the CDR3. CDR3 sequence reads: CASSQESVRGLYGYTF. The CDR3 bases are TGTGCCAGCAGCCAAGAGTCTGTTAGGGGGCTCTATGGCTACACCTTC.

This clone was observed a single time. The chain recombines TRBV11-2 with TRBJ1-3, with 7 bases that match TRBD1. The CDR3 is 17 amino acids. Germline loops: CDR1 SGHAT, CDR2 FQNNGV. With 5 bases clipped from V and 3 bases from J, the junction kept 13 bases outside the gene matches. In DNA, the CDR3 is TGTGCCAGCAGCCCTCTCCGAAGGGGGCGCGGTGGAAACACCATATATTTT. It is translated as CASSPLRRGRGGNTIYF.

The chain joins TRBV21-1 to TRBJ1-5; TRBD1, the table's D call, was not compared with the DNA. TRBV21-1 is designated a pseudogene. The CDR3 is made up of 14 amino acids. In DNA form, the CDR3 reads TGTGCCAGCAGCCAGCGCGTAGGGGAATCGCCCCAGCATTTT. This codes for CASSQRVGESPQHF.

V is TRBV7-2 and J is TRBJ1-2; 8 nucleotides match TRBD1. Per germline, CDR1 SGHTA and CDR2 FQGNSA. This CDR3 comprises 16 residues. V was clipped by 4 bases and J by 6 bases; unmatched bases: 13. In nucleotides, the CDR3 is TGTGCCAGCAGCTATTCGGCCGGCAGGGGGCAACATGGCTACACCTTC. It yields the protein CASSYSAGRGQHGYTF.

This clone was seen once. CDR3 region: CASSPGQVYEQYF. The DNA for the CDR3 is TGTGCCAGCTCGCCGGGACAGGTCTACGAGCAGTACTTC. The chain links TRBV18 to TRBJ2-7; 8 nucleotides line up with TRBD1. The CDR3 contains 13 residues. Trimming at V came to 6 bases and at J to 3 bases, leaving 4 bases not matched to a gene. Germline CDR1 reads KGHSH; CDR2 reads LQKENI.